This paragraph covers one TCR beta chain sequence. Per germline, CDR1 SGHNT and CDR2 YYREEE (reference sequence). The CDR3 contains 13 residues. V was clipped by 5 bases and J by 2 bases, with 9 bases between them. This sample was taken from a study of brain metastases from non-small cell lung cancer. Repertoires were generated with immunoSEQ multiplex PCR, while TCRdb's copy carries only in-frame clones and drops some. This sample yields 1,500 to 2,000 clones, of which 81% are seen a single time; over 9% belongs to the top ten. The sequence was obtained from a donor at least 40 years old with non-small cell lung cancer. Sequencing was done on a sample of tumor-adjacent normal tissue. The chain links TRBV5-4 to TRBJ2-3, with D unclear. CDR3 nucleotides: TGTGCCAGCAGTTCTTCTTTCACAGATACGCAGTATTTT. Translating gives CASSSSFTDTQYF.